These T cell receptor beta chains were read from a single sample in a study of cytomegalovirus exposure and HLA in healthy donors. Only in-frame clones appear in the TCRdb table, and some are missing; sequencing was by immunoSEQ multiplex PCR. The sample records around 170,000 clones, approximately 84% being singletons. Sequencing was done on a sample of PBMCs. The source is a woman aged 45-60 years in good health and CMV-seropositive. Each CDR3 is given with its conserved first and last residue. D genes are given only for firm matches. Clone size is shown for a subset of rows, as once, few, many or a class of expanded clone.

.	TRBV27	TRBJ1-1	few	TGTGCCAGCAGTTTTGGTACCAGGGGGAACACTGAAGCTTTCTTT	CASSFGTRGNTEAFF
.	TRBV6-6	TRBJ1-1	few	TGTGCCAGCAGCGCCGACATTGCTCCGAACACTGAAGCTTTCTTT	CASSADIAPNTEAFF
.	TRBV5-6	TRBJ2-2	once	TGTGCCAGCAGCCCGGGGGGGACAGGGTACACCGGGGAGCTGTTTTTT	CASSPGGTGYTGELFF
TRBD2	TRBV5-1	TRBJ2-5	few	TGCGCCAGCAGCCCGACTAGCCGACAAGAGACCCAGTACTTC	CASSPTSRQETQYF
TRBD2	TRBV27	TRBJ2-1	.	TGTGCCAGCAGTCCCCCCCCTAGCGGCAACAATGAGCAGTTCTTC	CASSPPPSGNNEQFF
.	TRBV14	TRBJ2-3	few	TGTGCCAGCAGCCCCGGGGGGCGGGGTACGCAGTATTTT	CASSPGGRGTQYF
TRBD1	TRBV11-2	TRBJ1-1	.	TGTGCCAGCAGCACGGACAGGGTGGAGCCTGAAGCTTTCTTT	CASSTDRVEPEAFF
.	TRBV5-1	TRBJ2-7	.	TGCGCCAGCAGCCCGGACAGAACCTACGAGCAGTACTTC	CASSPDRTYEQYF
.	TRBV7-9	TRBJ2-7	.	TGTGCCAGCAGCCGACAGGCCTACGAGCAGTACTTC	CASSRQAYEQYF
.	TRBV29-1	TRBJ1-1	once	TGCAGCGTTGAAGATCGGGTACTCGGCACTGAAGCTTTCTTT	CSVEDRVLGTEAFF
TRBD2	TRBV4-3	TRBJ2-3	.	TGCGCCAGCAGCCAAGATCGACTAGCGGGACTCACAGATACGCAGTATTTT	CASSQDRLAGLTDTQYF
TRBD1	TRBV6-4	TRBJ2-5	.	TGTGCCAGCAGTGACTCGGGACAGGGAACGGAAGAGACCCAGTACTTC	CASSDSGQGTEETQYF
TRBD1	TRBV27	TRBJ2-7	once	TGTGCCAGCACCCCTCGCGAGACAGGGGTGGGCGAGCAGTACTTC	CASTPRETGVGEQYF
.	TRBV25-1	TRBJ1-6	.	TGTGCCAGCAGCCCGACAGGCTCCTATAATTCACCCCTCCACTTT	CASSPTGSYNSPLHF
TRBD1	TRBV27	TRBJ2-1	.	TGTGCCAGCAGGAGGACAGGGGTTTCATCCTACAATGAGCAGTTCTTC	CASRRTGVSSYNEQFF
.	TRBV5-1	TRBJ1-1	.	TGCGCCAGCAGCTTGAGTACAGGAGGGGCTTTCTTT	CASSLSTGGAFF
.	TRBV5-4	TRBJ2-1	.	TGTGCCAGCAGCCAGGCGGGGACAGCCAATGAGCAGTTCTTC	CASSQAGTANEQFF
TRBD1	TRBV7-8	TRBJ2-5	.	TGTGCCAGCAGCTTGGACGACAGGGGCGCGGGAGAGACCCAGTACTTC	CASSLDDRGAGETQYF
.	TRBV5-8	TRBJ2-2	.	TGTGCCAGCAGCTTGGTCCGCACCGGGGAGCTGTTTTTT	CASSLVRTGELFF
TRBD2	TRBV7-9	TRBJ2-3	.	TGTGCCAGCAGCTCCCGGATTAGCGGGGCAACAGATACGCAGTATTTT	CASSSRISGATDTQYF